This passage covers 28 T cell receptor beta chains from one sample sequenced in a study of cytomegalovirus exposure and HLA in healthy donors. Sequencing was performed with immunoSEQ multiplex PCR; in TCRdb, only in-frame clones are kept and a portion is missing. The data show 75,000 to 90,000 clones, 90% to 96% seen once. Sequenced material: PBMCs. The receptor set was obtained from a man between 18 and 35 years old in good health and CMV-seropositive.

The CDR3 DNA reads as TGCGCCAGCAACCAGGACGGGGGCCAAGAGACCCAGTACTTC. This encodes CASNQDGGQETQYF. This chain connects TRBV5-1 to TRBJ2-5; D might be TRBD2 (6 bases). Germline CDR1 and CDR2: SGHRS and YFSETQ. Between the trimmed V and J ends, which lost 6 bases and 1 base, there was a span of 13 bases. The CDR3 loop spans 14 amino acids. Using reference TRBV5-1 and TRBJ2-5 for the parts outside the CDR3, the full variable domain is KAGVTQTPRYLIKTRGQQVTLSCSPISGHRSVSWYQQTPGQGLQFLFEYFSETQRNKGNFPGRFSGRQFSNSRSEMNVSTLELGDSALYLCASNQDGGQETQYFGPGTRLLVL.

This CDR3 is CASMAGPSSYEQYF. As DNA, the CDR3 is TGCGCCAGCATGGCAGGTCCGAGCTCCTACGAGCAGTACTTC. This chain connects TRBV10-2 to TRBJ2-7; D unclear. The length of the CDR3 is 14 residues. Germline V gene lookup returns CDR1 WSHSY and CDR2 SAAADI. V gave up 7 bases and J gave up 0 bases, with 13 bases separating them.

This chain joins TRBV4-1 and TRBJ2-5, with D tentatively TRBD2 (5 bases). Germline CDR1 MGHRA, CDR2 YSYEKL. The CDR3 length is 14 residues. Trimming removed 0 bases from V and 7 bases from J, with 12 bases in between. CDR3 sequence (DNA): TGCGCCAGCAGCCAAGAGAGCGGCGGCCGGACCCAGTACTTC. It yields the protein CASSQESGGRTQYF.

The rearrangement links TRBV27 to TRBJ1-1; D uncertain. Trimming removed 3 bases at V and 6 bases at J, with 14 bases between. This CDR3 region has 14 residues. Germline V gives CDR1 MNHEY, CDR2 SMNVEV (reference sequence). CDR3: CASSLAPFSAEAFF. The DNA for the CDR3 is TGTGCCAGCAGTTTGGCCCCCTTTAGCGCTGAAGCTTTCTTT.

The V gene is TRBV5-1, the J gene TRBJ2-7, with D perhaps matching TRBD2 (6 bases). Germline V lookup: CDR1 SGHRS, CDR2 YFSETQ. V was trimmed by 2 bases and J by 0 bases, leaving 12 bases between them. The length of the CDR3 is 15 residues. The CDR3 DNA follows: TGCGCCAGCAGCTTATCCCCCGGGAGCTCCTACGAGCAGTACTTC. Encoded protein: CASSLSPGSSYEQYF.

The chain is built from TRBV18 and TRBJ1-4; tentatively, D is TRBD1 (5 bases). The germline V gene has CDR1 KGHSH and CDR2 LQKENI. The CDR3 is 17 residues long. Trimming pared 2 bases from V and 0 bases from J, leaving 13 bases between. Written as DNA, the CDR3 is TGTGCCAGCTCACCATCCGGCCGGGGGGCAACTAATGAAAAACTGTTTTTT. As protein: CASSPSGRGATNEKLFF.

This sequence joins TRBV11-2 and TRBJ1-2, with D unclear. The V gene's germline CDR1 is SGHAT and CDR2 FQNNGV. V was trimmed by 6 bases and J by 6 bases, leaving 17 bases between them. This CDR3 spans 14 amino acids. CDR3 loop: CASSLALRPDGYTF. As DNA, the CDR3 is TGTGCCAGCAGTCTAGCCCTCCGACCAGATGGCTACACCTTC.

V usage is TRBV28 and J usage is TRBJ1-3; 7 nucleotides align to TRBD1. Germline lookup yields CDR1 MDHEN and CDR2 SYDVKM. With V trimmed by 5 bases and J by 4 bases, 2 bases remained unmatched. The CDR3 length is 13 residues. CDR3 region: CASSEDRGNTIYF. DNA of the CDR3: TGTGCCAGCAGTGAGGACAGGGGAAACACCATATATTTT.

V gene TRBV5-1 combines with J gene TRBJ2-7; TRBD2 might be the D (5 bases). Per germline, CDR1 SGHRS and CDR2 YFSETQ. This CDR3 region has 18 residues. Trimming removed 0 bases from V and 0 bases from J, with 19 bases in between. CDR3 sequence: CASSLGTGIDAYSYEQYF. CDR3 in DNA: TGCGCCAGCAGCTTGGGAACCGGGATCGATGCCTACTCCTACGAGCAGTACTTC. The full variable domain, its missing parts supplied by reference TRBV5-1 and TRBJ2-7, is KAGVTQTPRYLIKTRGQQVTLSCSPISGHRSVSWYQQTPGQGLQFLFEYFSETQRNKGNFPGRFSGRQFSNSRSEMNVSTLELGDSALYLCASSLGTGIDAYSYEQYFGPGTRLTVT.

The CDR3 coding sequence is TGTGCCAGCAGCGCAAGCTACCTTAAACAAGCTTTCTTT. It encodes CASSASYLKQAFF. The chain links TRBV28 to TRBJ1-1; D not resolved. Trimming took 6 bases from V and 9 from J, leaving 17 bases between them. Germline V gene data show CDR1 as MDHEN and CDR2 as SYDVKM. This CDR3 contains 13 residues.

The genes are TRBV5-4 and TRBJ2-2; the D is unclear. This CDR3 comprises 16 residues. Germline V gives CDR1 SGHNT, CDR2 YYREEE (reference sequence). Trimming shortened V by 2 bases and J by 0 bases, and 11 bases separated the two germline ends. CDR3 sequence reads: CASSFVRNTNTGELFF. For the CDR3, the DNA is TGTGCCAGCAGCTTCGTCCGAAACACGAACACCGGGGAGCTGTTTTTT.

The gene calls are TRBV7-9 and TRBJ1-1; D is perhaps TRBD1 (5 bases). The CDR3 sequence is 13 residues long. Germline assignment: CDR1 SEHNR and CDR2 FQNEAQ (reference sequence). Trimming removed 5 bases from V and 5 bases from J, with 12 bases in between. The CDR3 region is CASSALGGTEAFF. In DNA, the CDR3 is TGTGCCAGCAGCGCCCTCGGGGGGACTGAAGCTTTCTTT.

The gene calls are TRBV29-1 and TRBJ2-7; 9 bases map to TRBD1. The V segment lost 7 bases and the J segment 3 bases; nucleotides outside the gene matches: 4. CDR3 size: 12 residues. The germline CDR1 and CDR2 sequences are SQVTM and ANQGSEA. CDR3 nucleotide sequence: TGCAGCGCGGGACAGGGAGGCTACGAGCAGTACTTC. Translating it yields CSAGQGGYEQYF.

The rearrangement links TRBV6-5 to TRBJ2-7, with TRBD2 matching 8 bases. The V gene end was trimmed by 0 bases and the J gene end by 6 bases; junction bases not matched to a gene: 10. Germline lookup yields CDR1 MNHEY and CDR2 SVGAGI. This CDR3 has 16 amino acids. CDR3 nucleotides: TGTGCCAGCAGTTACTCATCGGGGGGGCCCTGGGGCGAGCAGTACTTC. This sequence encodes CASSYSSGGPWGEQYF.

The V call is TRBV18, the J call TRBJ1-5; unclear D gene. Germline V lookup: CDR1 KGHSH, CDR2 LQKENI. There are 14 residues in the CDR3. V lost 1 base to trimming and J lost 5 bases, with 9 bases between them. The CDR3 loop reads CASSPLREDQPQHF. CDR3 DNA sequence: TGTGCCAGCTCACCACTCCGGGAAGATCAGCCCCAGCATTTT.

The chain uses TRBV4-2 and TRBJ1-1, with D hard to call. Germline CDR1 is LGHNA and CDR2 is YNFKEQ. The CDR3 contains 10 residues. The ends were cut back, 8 bases at V and 6 bases at J, with 7 bases in the middle. The CDR3: CASLGAEAFF. Here the CDR3 DNA reads TGTGCCAGCCTCGGGGCTGAAGCTTTCTTT.

The genes are TRBV18 and TRBJ1-5; TRBD1 agrees at 7 bases. This CDR3 region has 15 residues. Germline CDR1 KGHSH, CDR2 LQKENI. The J segment lost 1 base and the V segment lost 3 bases, leaving 3 bases of the junction unmatched. The CDR3 coding sequence is TGTGCCAGCTCACCGGCACAGGGGAGCAATCAGCCCCAGCATTTT. Its translation is CASSPAQGSNQPQHF.

This chain links TRBV6-4 with TRBJ1-5; possibly TRBD1 for D (5 bases). There are 14 residues in the CDR3. V gave up 4 bases and J gave up 7 bases, with 14 bases separating them. Germline-derived CDR1 and CDR2 are MRHNA and SNTAGT. The DNA for the CDR3 is TGTGCCAGCAGTGCCATCTGGGGGGGGCAGCCCCAGCATTTT. Amino acids: CASSAIWGGQPQHF.

The chain carries TRBV9 and TRBJ1-1, with TRBD1 matching over 9 bases. Germline CDR1 SGDLS, CDR2 YYNGEE. V shed 1 base, J shed 4 bases, and the junction held 5 bases outside the gene matches. There are 15 residues in the CDR3. Here the CDR3 DNA reads TGTGCCAGCAGCGTAAGTACAGGGGGCCTCACTGAAGCTTTCTTT. The encoded protein is CASSVSTGGLTEAFF.

The chain has TRBV7-9 and TRBJ1-3, with D perhaps matching TRBD1 (6 bases). V was cut by 2 bases and J by 3 bases, with 14 bases left in between. CDR1 and CDR2 (germline): SEHNR, FQNEAQ (reference sequence). CDR3 size: 16 residues. The CDR3, as DNA: TGTGCCAGCAGCTTAACTGGGGGGGGCGTTGGAAACACCATATATTTT. This gives the protein CASSLTGGGVGNTIYF.

The table lists this clone with a count of one. This sequence joins TRBV2 and TRBJ1-5; D is undetermined. Trimming removed 4 bases at V and 3 bases at J, with 7 bases between. This CDR3 is 13 amino acids long. Germline lookup yields CDR1 SNHLY and CDR2 FYNNEI. CDR3 DNA sequence: TGTGCCAGCAGTGTACAGAACAATCAGCCCCAGCATTTT. It codes for CASSVQNNQPQHF.

This chain joins TRBV27 and TRBJ2-6; TRBD1 matches at 8 bases. Trimming took 7 bases from V and 0 from J; bases not matched to a gene: 11. Germline CDR1 MNHEY, CDR2 SMNVEV (reference sequence). This CDR3 spans 18 amino acids. Here the CDR3 DNA reads TGTGCCAGCACCTCGGTTTATCAGGGGGCCTCTGGGGCCAACGTCCTGACTTTC. Amino acids: CASTSVYQGASGANVLTF.

The rearrangement links TRBV19 to TRBJ1-4; no firm D call. Trimming cost V 2 bases and J 5 bases, with 6 bases left between them. From germline, CDR1 is LNHDA and CDR2 SQIVND (reference sequence). This CDR3 contains 13 residues. The CDR3 DNA follows: TGTGCCAGTAGTATAAACTGGAATGAAAAACTGTTTTTT. Its translation is CASSINWNEKLFF. The full variable domain, with the rest looked up from reference TRBV19 and TRBJ1-4, is DGGITQSPKYLFRKEGQNVTLSCEQNLNHDAMYWYRQDPGQGLRLIYYSQIVNDFQKGDIAEGYSVSREKKESFPLTVTSAQKNPTAFYLCASSINWNEKLFFGSGTQLSVL.

The CDR3 spells CSVEGAGVGGYTF. CDR3 nucleotides: TGCAGCGTTGAAGGAGCAGGGGTTGGGGGCTACACCTTC. The chain recombines TRBV29-1 with TRBJ1-2; the D gene is possibly TRBD1 (6 bases). This CDR3 comprises 13 residues. Germline V CDR1 and CDR2: SQVTM, ANQGSEA. The V gene lost 1 base and the J gene lost 8 bases, with 14 bases spanning the gap.

This rearrangement joins TRBV10-1 to TRBJ2-2; weak D call: TRBD2 (5 bases). V was shortened by 3 bases and J by 5 bases, with 13 bases between the two germline ends. The germline V gene encodes CDR1 WNHNN and CDR2 SYGVQD (reference sequence). This CDR3 region has 15 residues. The CDR3 nucleotides are TGCGCCAGCAGTGACCACTTACCGGGGACCGGGGAGCTGTTTTTT. It translates to CASSDHLPGTGELFF.

The chain employs TRBV28 and TRBJ2-7; 10 nucleotides match TRBD2. Looked up from germline, CDR1 is MDHEN and CDR2 is SYDVKM. The V segment lost 7 bases and the J segment 2 bases; nucleotides outside the gene matches: 8. CDR3 length: 15 residues. The CDR3 DNA reads TGTGCCAGCACCCGAGGAGGGACTAGCGCCTACGAGCAGTACTTC. Translation gives CASTRGGTSAYEQYF.

V is TRBV18 and J is TRBJ2-7; D is undetermined. There are 14 residues in the CDR3. V lost 2 bases and J lost 3, with 11 bases in between. CDR1 and CDR2 from the germline V gene are KGHSH and LQKENI. The CDR3 here is CASSPTHRSYEQYF. DNA for the CDR3: TGTGCCAGCTCACCAACGCACAGAAGCTACGAGCAGTACTTC. Supplemented by reference TRBV18 and TRBJ2-7, the full variable domain reads NAGVMQNPRHLVRRRGQEARLRCSPMKGHSHVYWYRQLPEEGLKFMVYLQKENIIDESGMPKERFSAEFPKEGPSILRIQQVVRGDSAAYFCASSPTHRSYEQYFGPGTRLTVT.

The chain joins TRBV19 to TRBJ2-1; D call uncertain. The CDR3 loop spans 12 amino acids. Trimming removed 2 bases from V and 12 bases from J, with 11 bases in between. Germline CDR1 and CDR2: LNHDA and SQIVND (reference sequence). The CDR3 sequence is CASSITRPWQFF. CDR3 DNA: TGTGCCAGTAGTATAACCAGGCCTTGGCAGTTCTTC.